What follows are 8 T cell receptor beta chains derived from one specimen sequenced in a study of shared clonotypes between healthy human individuals. Repertoires were generated with immunoSEQ multiplex PCR, while TCRdb's copy carries only in-frame clones and drops some. The sample includes around 750,000 clones, 74% of them seen just once. The sample was memory CD4+ T cells sorted from blood. The sample's subset: CD45RA-negative fraction. Receptor source: a woman aged 25 to 39 in good health.

This clone was seen only once. The rearrangement uses TRBV7-2 and TRBJ2-5; 7 bases are a match to TRBD1. The J segment lost 6 bases and the V segment lost 5 bases, leaving 9 bases of the junction unmatched. The CDR3 has 14 amino acids. Germline V gene lookup returns CDR1 SGHTA and CDR2 FQGNSA. CDR3 nucleotide sequence: TGTGCCAGCAGCCCCTACGGACAGGAACAGACCCAGTACTTC. Protein: CASSPYGQEQTQYF.

This clone was observed a single time. V gene TRBV15 combines with J gene TRBJ2-5; 9 bases align to TRBD2. This CDR3 region has 13 residues. Losses at the gene ends were 7 bases for V and 4 bases for J; bases not matched to a gene: 4. CDR1 and CDR2 (germline): LNHNV, YYDKDF (reference sequence). The CDR3 is CATKAGGVETQYF. The DNA for the CDR3 is TGTGCCACCAAAGCGGGAGGCGTAGAGACCCAGTACTTC.

V usage is TRBV9 and J usage is TRBJ2-2; 11 bases align to TRBD2. The V and J ends lost 4 bases and 5 bases, in that order; junction bases with no gene match: 4. The germline V gene has CDR1 SGDLS and CDR2 YYNGEE. The CDR3 consists of 15 residues. The CDR3 region has the DNA TGTGCCAGCAGCCTGACTAGCGGGATAACCGGGGAGCTGTTTTTT. This sequence encodes CASSLTSGITGELFF.

The V call is TRBV5-1, the J call TRBJ2-1, with D hard to call. Germline CDR1 SGHRS, CDR2 YFSETQ. Trimming stripped 4 bases from V and 0 bases from J, with 11 bases between. This CDR3 is 15 amino acids long. Here the CDR3 reads CASSEARSSYNEQFF. CDR3 in DNA: TGCGCCAGCAGCGAGGCCCGGAGCTCCTACAATGAGCAGTTCTTC.

This clone has only a few counts. The chain is built from TRBV2 and TRBJ2-3, with 11 bases identical to TRBD2. Per the germline V gene, CDR1 is SNHLY and CDR2 is FYNNEI. The CDR3 has 16 amino acids. V lost 3 bases, J lost 4 bases, and 6 bases stayed unmatched. The CDR3 DNA reads as TGTGCCAGCAGTGACGGGCTAGCGGGAGGCCCAGATACGCAGTATTTT. It codes for CASSDGLAGGPDTQYF.

This chain uses TRBV28 with TRBJ1-2; weak D call: TRBD1 (5 bases). CDR3 length equals 14 residues. The germline V gene has CDR1 MDHEN and CDR2 SYDVKM. V lost 0 bases and J lost 7, with 12 bases in between. The CDR3: CASSLWISGLGYTF. CDR3 DNA: TGTGCCAGCAGTTTATGGATCTCAGGGCTTGGCTACACCTTC.

The genes are TRBV28 and TRBJ2-2; 7 nucleotides align to TRBD2. CDR3 length: 17 amino acids. Trimming removed 7 bases from V and 3 bases from J; junction bases left unmatched: 14. CDR1 and CDR2 (germline): MDHEN, SYDVKM. DNA of the CDR3: TGTGCCAGCAAAAAGACTAGCAGATATGGGTACACCGGGGAGCTGTTTTTT. It specifies CASKKTSRYGYTGELFF.

The rearrangement joins TRBV2 to TRBJ1-2; 7 bases match TRBD1. Unmatched junction bases numbered 4, after V lost 2 bases and J lost 4 bases. The germline V gene encodes CDR1 SNHLY and CDR2 FYNNEI. The CDR3 totals 14 residues. The CDR3 region has the DNA TGTGCCAGCAGTGAAAGACAGGGTGGCTATGGCTACACCTTC. Its protein product is CASSERQGGYGYTF.